Listed here is a single T cell receptor (beta chain). The target antigen is unknown. Profiled with immunoSEQ multiplex PCR; TCRdb holds only in-frame clones, not every one. The data hold about 54,000 clones, with 84% observed a single time. The sample belongs to a study of a mutant IDH1 vaccine in newly diagnosed glioma. The wider study: There were approximately 62% males and roughly 38% females among treated patients, whose mean age was 40.4 years.

The sample's time point: week 35, safety follow-up. Vaccination comprised doses that each held 300 ug of mutant IDH1 20-mer peptide, plus topical imiquimod. Eight vaccinations reached patients in weeks 1, 3, 5, 7, 11, 15, 19 and 23. There were new WHO grade 3 or 4 astrocytomas in the donors, and these were IDH1-mutant and ATRX-lost. The V end was cut by 4 bases, the J end by 8 bases, with 15 bases between. From germline, CDR1 is SGHRS and CDR2 YFSETQ. The CDR3 runs to 13 residues. This sequence originates from a woman between 18 and 29 years old with glioma. The sample was PBMCs, taken from a glioma patient whose treatment included an IDH1 peptide vaccine. The chain uses TRBV5-1 and TRBJ1-2, with D possibly TRBD1 on 6 matching bases. DNA of the CDR3: TGCGCCAGCAGCCTGGACGGGGGCGGAGGCTACACCTTC. This sequence encodes CASSLDGGGGYTF. Using reference TRBV5-1 and TRBJ1-2 for the parts outside the CDR3, the full variable domain is KAGVTQTPRYLIKTRGQQVTLSCSPISGHRSVSWYQQTPGQGLQFLFEYFSETQRNKGNFPGRFSGRQFSNSRSEMNVSTLELGDSALYLCASSLDGGGGYTFGSGTRLTVV.